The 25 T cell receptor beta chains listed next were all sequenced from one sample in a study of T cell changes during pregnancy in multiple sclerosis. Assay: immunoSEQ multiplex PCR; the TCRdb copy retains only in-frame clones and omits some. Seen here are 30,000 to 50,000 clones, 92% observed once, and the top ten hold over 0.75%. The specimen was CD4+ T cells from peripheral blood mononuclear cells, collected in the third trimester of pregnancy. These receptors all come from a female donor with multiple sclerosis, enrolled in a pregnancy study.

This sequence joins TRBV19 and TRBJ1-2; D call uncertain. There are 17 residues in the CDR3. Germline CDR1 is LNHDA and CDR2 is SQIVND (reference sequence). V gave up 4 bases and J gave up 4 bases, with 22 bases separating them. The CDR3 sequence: CASSTHALEPPAYGYTF. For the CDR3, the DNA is TGTGCCAGTAGTACCCACGCTCTCGAGCCACCTGCCTATGGCTACACCTTC.

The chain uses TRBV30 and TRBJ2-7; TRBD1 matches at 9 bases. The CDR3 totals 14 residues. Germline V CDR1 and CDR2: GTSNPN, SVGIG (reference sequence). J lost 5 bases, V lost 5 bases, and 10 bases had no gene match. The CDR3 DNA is TGTGCCTGGGCAGCCCGGGACAGGGACAACGAGCAGTACTTC. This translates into CAWAARDRDNEQYF.

CDR3 coding DNA: TGTGCCAGCAGTCCGGGGGAGACCCAGTACTTC. Protein sequence: CASSPGETQYF. The V and J genes are TRBV6-5 and TRBJ2-5; D perhaps matches TRBD2 (5 bases). This CDR3 is built from 11 residues. CDR1 is MNHEY and CDR2 is SVGAGI in the germline V gene. V was cut by 5 bases and J by 5 bases, with 6 bases left in between.

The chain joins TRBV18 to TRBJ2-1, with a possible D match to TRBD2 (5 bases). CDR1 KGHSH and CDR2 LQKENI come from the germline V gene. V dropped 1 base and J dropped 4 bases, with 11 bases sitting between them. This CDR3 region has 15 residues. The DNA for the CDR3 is TGTGCCAGCTCACCACAAACTGGCGGGTACAATGAGCAGTTCTTC. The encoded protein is CASSPQTGGYNEQFF. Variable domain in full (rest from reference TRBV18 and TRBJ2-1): NAGVMQNPRHLVRRRGQEARLRCSPMKGHSHVYWYRQLPEEGLKFMVYLQKENIIDESGMPKERFSAEFPKEGPSILRIQQVVRGDSAAYFCASSPQTGGYNEQFFGPGTRLTVL.

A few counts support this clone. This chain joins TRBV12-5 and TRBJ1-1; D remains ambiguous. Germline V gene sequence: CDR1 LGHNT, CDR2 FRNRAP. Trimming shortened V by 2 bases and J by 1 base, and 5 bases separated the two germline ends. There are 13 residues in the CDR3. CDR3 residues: CASGLTGNTEAFF. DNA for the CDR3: TGTGCTAGTGGTTTGACCGGGAACACTGAAGCTTTCTTT. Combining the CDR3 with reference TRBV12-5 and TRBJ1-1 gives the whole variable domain DARVTQTPRHKVTEMGQEVTMRCQPILGHNTVFWYRQTMMQGLELLAYFRNRAPLDDSGMPKDRFSAEMPDATLATLKIQPSEPRDSAVYFCASGLTGNTEAFFGQGTRLTVV.

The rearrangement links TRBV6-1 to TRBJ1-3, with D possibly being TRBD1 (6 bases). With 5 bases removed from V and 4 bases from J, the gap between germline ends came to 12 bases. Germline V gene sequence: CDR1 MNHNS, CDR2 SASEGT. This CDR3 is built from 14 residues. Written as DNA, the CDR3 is TGTGCCAGCAGTTCAGGGGCGCGAGGAAACACCATATATTTT. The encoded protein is CASSSGARGNTIYF.

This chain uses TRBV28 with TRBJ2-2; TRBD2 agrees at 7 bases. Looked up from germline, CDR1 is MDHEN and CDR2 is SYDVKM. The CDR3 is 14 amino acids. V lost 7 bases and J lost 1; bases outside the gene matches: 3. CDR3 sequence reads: CASMASGNTGELFF. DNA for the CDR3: TGTGCCAGCATGGCTAGCGGGAACACCGGGGAGCTGTTTTTT.

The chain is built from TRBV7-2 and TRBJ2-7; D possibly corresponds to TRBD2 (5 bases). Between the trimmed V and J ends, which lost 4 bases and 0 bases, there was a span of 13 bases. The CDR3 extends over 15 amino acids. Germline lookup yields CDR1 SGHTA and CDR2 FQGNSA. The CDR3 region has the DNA TGTGCCAGCAGCTGGGTTACGGGGAGCTCCTACGAGCAGTACTTC. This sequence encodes CASSWVTGSSYEQYF.

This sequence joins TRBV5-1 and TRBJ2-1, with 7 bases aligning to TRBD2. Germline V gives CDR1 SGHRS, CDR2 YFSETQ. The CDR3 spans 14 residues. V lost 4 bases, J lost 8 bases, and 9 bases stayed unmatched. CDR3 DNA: TGCGCCAGCAGCCCCGACCCACGGGGGGATGAGCAGTTCTTC. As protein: CASSPDPRGDEQFF.

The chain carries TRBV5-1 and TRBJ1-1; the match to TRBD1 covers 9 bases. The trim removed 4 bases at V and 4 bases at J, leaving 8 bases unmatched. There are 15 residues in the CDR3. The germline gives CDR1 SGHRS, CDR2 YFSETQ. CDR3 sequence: CASSVGQGRGTEAFF. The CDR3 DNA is TGCGCCAGCAGCGTAGGACAGGGGCGCGGCACTGAAGCTTTCTTT.

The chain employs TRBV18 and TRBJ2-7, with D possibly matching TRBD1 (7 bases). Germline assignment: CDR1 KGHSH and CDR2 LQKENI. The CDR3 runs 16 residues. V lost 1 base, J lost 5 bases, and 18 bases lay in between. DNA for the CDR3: TGTGCCAGCTCACCACAACGGCAGGGGGGTCTAGACGAGCAGTACTTC. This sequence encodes CASSPQRQGGLDEQYF.

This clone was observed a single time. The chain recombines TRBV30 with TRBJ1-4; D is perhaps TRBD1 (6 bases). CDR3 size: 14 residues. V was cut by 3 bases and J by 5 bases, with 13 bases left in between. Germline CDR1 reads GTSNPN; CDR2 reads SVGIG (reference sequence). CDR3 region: CAWRASGVNEKLFF. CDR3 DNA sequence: TGTGCCTGGAGGGCGTCAGGGGTGAATGAAAAACTGTTTTTT. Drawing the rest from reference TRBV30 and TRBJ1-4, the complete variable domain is SQTIHQWPATLVQPVGSPLSLECTVEGTSNPNLYWYRQAAGRGLQLLFYSVGIGQISSEVPQNLSASRPQDRQFILSSKKLLLSDSGFYLCAWRASGVNEKLFFGSGTQLSVL.

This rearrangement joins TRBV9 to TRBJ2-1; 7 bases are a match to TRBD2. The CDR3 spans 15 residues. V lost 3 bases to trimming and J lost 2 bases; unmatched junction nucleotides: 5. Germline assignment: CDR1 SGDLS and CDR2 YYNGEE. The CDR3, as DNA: TGTGCCAGCAGCGGGGGAGCGGGGACCTACAATGAGCAGTTCTTC. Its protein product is CASSGGAGTYNEQFF.

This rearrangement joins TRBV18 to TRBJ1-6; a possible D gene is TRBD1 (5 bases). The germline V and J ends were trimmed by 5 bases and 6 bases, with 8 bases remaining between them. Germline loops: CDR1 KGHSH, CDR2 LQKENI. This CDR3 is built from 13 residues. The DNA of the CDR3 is TGTGCCAGCTCAGGAGGGGTTAATTCACCCCTCCACTTT. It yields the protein CASSGGVNSPLHF.

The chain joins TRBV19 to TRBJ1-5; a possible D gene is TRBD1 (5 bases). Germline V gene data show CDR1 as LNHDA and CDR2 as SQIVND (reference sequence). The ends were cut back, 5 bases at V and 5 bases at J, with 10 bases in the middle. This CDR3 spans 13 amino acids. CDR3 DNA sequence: TGTGCCAGTAGTCTTGGGGGGGATCAGCCCCAGCATTTT. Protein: CASSLGGDQPQHF.

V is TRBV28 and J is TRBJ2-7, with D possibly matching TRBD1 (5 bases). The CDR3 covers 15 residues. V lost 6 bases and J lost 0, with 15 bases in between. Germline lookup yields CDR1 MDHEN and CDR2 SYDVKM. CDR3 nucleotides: TGTGCCAGCAGAGCTCAACAGGTTAGCTCCTACGAGCAGTACTTC. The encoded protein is CASRAQQVSSYEQYF.

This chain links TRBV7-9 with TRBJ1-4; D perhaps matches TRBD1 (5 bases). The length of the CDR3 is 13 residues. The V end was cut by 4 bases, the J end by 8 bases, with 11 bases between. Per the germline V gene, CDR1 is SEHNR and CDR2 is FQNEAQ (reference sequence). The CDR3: CASSSFQGEKLFF. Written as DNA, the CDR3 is TGTGCCAGCAGCTCGTTCCAGGGAGAAAAACTGTTTTTT.

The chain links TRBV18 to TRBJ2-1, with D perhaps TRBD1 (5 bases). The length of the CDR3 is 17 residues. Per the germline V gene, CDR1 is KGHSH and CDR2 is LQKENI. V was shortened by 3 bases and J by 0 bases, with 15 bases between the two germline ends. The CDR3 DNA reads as TGTGCCAGCTCACCCCGACAGAGCCAGAGCTCCTACAATGAGCAGTTCTTC. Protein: CASSPRQSQSSYNEQFF.

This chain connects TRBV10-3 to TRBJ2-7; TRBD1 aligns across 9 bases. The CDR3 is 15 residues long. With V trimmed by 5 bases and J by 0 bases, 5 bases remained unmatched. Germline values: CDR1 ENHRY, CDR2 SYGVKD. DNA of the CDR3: TGTGCCATCAGTCTCGGACAGGGGAACTCCTACGAGCAGTACTTC. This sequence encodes CAISLGQGNSYEQYF.

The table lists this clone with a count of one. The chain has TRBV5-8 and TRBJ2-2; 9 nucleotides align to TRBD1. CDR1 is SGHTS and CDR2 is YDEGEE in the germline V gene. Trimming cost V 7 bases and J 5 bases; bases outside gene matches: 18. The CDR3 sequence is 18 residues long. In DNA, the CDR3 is TGTGCCAGCGACCGACAAAGGCGACAGGGGGTTAGAACCGGGGAGCTGTTTTTT. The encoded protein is CASDRQRRQGVRTGELFF.

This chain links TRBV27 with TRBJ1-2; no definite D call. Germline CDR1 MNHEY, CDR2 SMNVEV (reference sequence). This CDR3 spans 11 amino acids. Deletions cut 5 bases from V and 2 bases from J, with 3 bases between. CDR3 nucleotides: TGTGCCAGCAGTCCAAACTATGGCTACACCTTC. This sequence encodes CASSPNYGYTF.

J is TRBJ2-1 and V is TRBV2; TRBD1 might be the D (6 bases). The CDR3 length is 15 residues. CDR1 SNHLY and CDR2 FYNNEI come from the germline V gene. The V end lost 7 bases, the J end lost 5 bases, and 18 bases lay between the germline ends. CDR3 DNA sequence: TGTGCCAGCACTAGACTTGGACAGAGCGACAATGAGCAGTTCTTC. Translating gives CASTRLGQSDNEQFF.

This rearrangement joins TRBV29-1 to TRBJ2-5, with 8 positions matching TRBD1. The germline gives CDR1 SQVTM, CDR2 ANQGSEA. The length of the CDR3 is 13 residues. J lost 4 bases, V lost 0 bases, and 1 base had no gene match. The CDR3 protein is CSVEDGQGETQYF. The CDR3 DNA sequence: TGCAGCGTTGAAGATGGACAGGGAGAGACCCAGTACTTC.

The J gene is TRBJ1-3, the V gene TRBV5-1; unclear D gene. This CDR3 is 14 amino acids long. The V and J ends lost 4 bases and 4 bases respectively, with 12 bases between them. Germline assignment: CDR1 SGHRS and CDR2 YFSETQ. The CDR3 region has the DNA TGCGCCAGCAGCCCGGACTGGACGGGAAACACCATATATTTT. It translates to CASSPDWTGNTIYF.

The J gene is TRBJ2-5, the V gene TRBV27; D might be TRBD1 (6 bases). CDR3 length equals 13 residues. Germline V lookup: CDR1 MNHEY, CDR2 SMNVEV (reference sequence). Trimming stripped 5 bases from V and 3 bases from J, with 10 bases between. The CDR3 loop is CASSPWTEETQYF. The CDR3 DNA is TGTGCCAGCAGTCCCTGGACAGAAGAGACCCAGTACTTC.